The next 25 T cell receptor beta chains were all read from a single sample in a study of identical twins. TCRdb itself ran the 5' RACE reads through MiXCR, one entry per CDR3 protein. The sample lists 1.5 million to 2 million distinct CDR3 sequences; roughly 35% were seen once. The sequenced material came from cord blood. The origin of the receptors is a newborn girl in good health.

This clonotype was detected only a few times. One end of the junction is discordant with germline, which a read error may explain. J is TRBJ1-5 and V is TRBV10-3; no definite D call. The CDR3 contains 14 residues. The germline V gene has CDR1 ENHRY and CDR2 SYGVKD. The CDR3 DNA is TGTGCCATCAGTGACAGTAATAGCAATCGGCCCCAGCATTTT. Its protein is CAISDSNSNRPQHF.

The J gene is TRBJ1-4, the V gene TRBV7-9; 9 bases map to TRBD1. This CDR3 is 16 amino acids long. In germline, CDR1 is SEHNR, CDR2 FQNEAQ (reference sequence). V was pared by 3 bases and J by 4 bases, with 6 bases of the junction left unmatched. The CDR3 reads CASSLGDRALNEKLFF. CDR3 coding DNA: TGTGCCAGCAGCTTGGGGGACAGGGCCCTTAATGAAAAACTGTTTTTT.

This clonotype was counted only a few times. The chain employs TRBV5-5 and TRBJ1-6; no clear D gene. The CDR3 totals 16 residues. Trimming removed 6 bases at V and 7 bases at J, with 20 bases between. The germline V gene encodes CDR1 SGHKS and CDR2 YYEKEE (reference sequence). The CDR3 sequence is CASTLTLRAENSPLHF. CDR3 in DNA: TGTGCCAGCACCCTTACCCTCCGGGCAGAAAATTCACCCCTCCACTTT.

This clonotype was seen at least ten times. The J gene is TRBJ1-2, the V gene TRBV10-3, with D uncertain. Trimming stripped 2 bases from V and 5 bases from J, with 9 bases between. Germline V CDR1 and CDR2: ENHRY, SYGVKD. There are 13 residues in the CDR3. In DNA form, the CDR3 reads TGTGCCATCAGTGAGAACCGGGAATATGGCTACACCTTC. It yields the protein CAISENREYGYTF.

The chain couples TRBV12-3 or TRBV12-4 to TRBJ2-1, with no clear D. CDR3 size: 15 residues. V lost 2 bases, J lost 5 bases, and 13 bases lay in between. The CDR3 loop is CASSLHAATNNEQFF. The CDR3 nucleotides are TGTGCCAGCAGTTTACATGCGGCGACGAACAATGAGCAGTTCTTC.

The chain couples TRBV29-1 to TRBJ1-2; D is ambiguous. Trimming removed 3 bases from V and 6 bases from J, with 11 bases in between. Germline CDR1 reads SQVTM; CDR2 reads ANQGSEA. The CDR3 sequence is 12 residues long. The CDR3 bases are TGCAGCGTTGAGAGGGCTGGGGATGGCTACACCTTC. This gives the protein CSVERAGDGYTF.

CDR3 in DNA: TGTGCCAGCAGTTGCCACTTGGCACGCTCTGGGGCCAACGTCCTGACTTTC. Amino acids: CASSCHLARSGANVLTF. This chain connects TRBV6-2 or TRBV6-3 to TRBJ2-6; no clear D gene. The length of the CDR3 is 17 residues. CDR1 MNHEY and CDR2 SVGEGT come from the germline V gene. Trimming took off 4 bases at V and 0 bases at J, with 13 bases between the two ends.

This clonotype was recorded at least ten times. The chain links TRBV12-3 or TRBV12-4 to TRBJ2-1, with no clear D. V was clipped by 5 bases and J by 9 bases, with 20 bases between them. This CDR3 comprises 15 residues. This CDR3 is CASSIRGEISVEQFF. DNA for the CDR3: TGTGCCAGCAGTATAAGAGGAGAGATATCTGTTGAGCAGTTCTTC.

The sample holds many counts of this clonotype. The chain employs TRBV28 and TRBJ2-3; D uncertain. Trimming stripped 2 bases from V and 2 bases from J, with 5 bases between. Germline V lookup: CDR1 MDHEN, CDR2 SYDVKM. The CDR3 length is 13 residues. This chain's CDR3 is CASSLQTTDTQYF. As DNA, the CDR3 is TGTGCCAGCAGTTTACAGACCACAGATACGCAGTATTTT.

V gene TRBV24-1 combines with J gene TRBJ2-3, with 14 bases fitting TRBD2. The germline gives CDR1 KGHDR, CDR2 SFDVKD. V shed 3 bases, J shed 2 bases, and the junction held 3 bases outside the gene matches. The CDR3 spans 17 residues. The CDR3 sequence is CATSDPGLAGATDTQYF. The CDR3 DNA sequence: TGTGCCACCAGTGATCCGGGACTAGCGGGAGCCACAGATACGCAGTATTTT.

In its sample, this clonotype was seen a few times. The chain has TRBV5-1 and TRBJ1-2, with unresolved D. Per germline, CDR1 SGHRS and CDR2 YFSETQ. This CDR3 comprises 16 residues. Trimming left V 3 bases short and J 5 bases short, with 20 bases between. CDR3 residues: CASSSDGDPILYGYTF. In DNA, the CDR3 is TGCGCCAGCAGCTCGGACGGGGATCCCATCCTTTATGGCTACACCTTC.

This rearrangement joins TRBV27 to TRBJ2-1; 10 bases align to TRBD2. The CDR3 has 15 residues. Losses at the gene ends were 3 bases for V and 7 bases for J; bases not matched to a gene: 6. Germline V lookup: CDR1 MNHEY, CDR2 SMNVEV (reference sequence). This chain's CDR3 is CASSFSSGRGNEQFF. In DNA form, the CDR3 reads TGTGCCAGCAGTTTCTCTAGCGGGAGAGGGAATGAGCAGTTCTTC.

In this sample, this clonotype turned up a few times. This CDR3 reads CAISKGTSGIGSSYNEQFF. CDR3 coding DNA: TGTGCCATCAGTAAAGGGACTAGCGGGATCGGTAGCTCCTACAATGAGCAGTTCTTC. The chain links TRBV10-3 to TRBJ2-1, with 13 positions matching TRBD2. The ends lost 5 bases at V and 0 bases at J; junction bases unmatched: 10. Germline V lookup: CDR1 ENHRY, CDR2 SYGVKD. This CDR3 has 19 residues.

V usage is TRBV20-1 and J usage is TRBJ2-1; D gene ambiguous. CDR3 length: 14 residues. Germline CDR1 DFQATT, CDR2 SNEGSKA (reference sequence). V lost 6 bases and J 6 bases, leaving 18 bases between the germline ends. The CDR3 region is CSARIFTQLNEQFF. The CDR3 DNA follows: TGCAGTGCCCGAATCTTTACTCAACTCAATGAGCAGTTCTTC.

This clonotype has a single count. The V gene is TRBV27, the J gene TRBJ2-4, with 8 bases fitting TRBD1. This CDR3 spans 18 amino acids. Trimming removed 3 bases from V and 13 bases from J; junction bases left unmatched: 23. The germline V gene has CDR1 MNHEY and CDR2 SMNVEV (reference sequence). In DNA form, the CDR3 reads TGTGCCAGCAGTTTTGGCAGGGGGCCCTTAGGATGGGAATACAAGCAGTACTTC. The encoded protein is CASSFGRGPLGWEYKQYF.

The V gene is TRBV6-5, the J gene TRBJ2-1; TRBD2 is a possible D gene (6 bases). The CDR3 spans 11 residues. In germline, CDR1 is MNHEY, CDR2 SVGAGI. Trimming removed 6 bases at V and 9 bases at J, with 9 bases between. The CDR3 coding sequence is TGTGCCAGCAGGGGGGGTTCTGAGCAGTTCTTC. Translation: CASRGGSEQFF.

This chain joins TRBV10-3 and TRBJ1-2, with 7 bases identical to TRBD1. The V gene end was trimmed by 7 bases and the J gene end by 8 bases; junction bases not matched to a gene: 10. This CDR3 comprises 13 residues. The germline CDR1 and CDR2 sequences are ENHRY and SYGVKD. CDR3 DNA sequence: TGTGCCATCACCCGAACAGGGGCGGGAGGCTACACCTTC. It translates to CAITRTGAGGYTF.

This chain uses TRBV12-3 or TRBV12-4 with TRBJ2-5; D is uncertain. The CDR3 is 16 residues long. V lost 5 bases and J 0 bases, leaving 16 bases between the germline ends. For the CDR3, the DNA is TGTGCCAGCAGTACACGCCGTTTACGAGACCAAGAGACCCAGTACTTC. Translation gives CASSTRRLRDQETQYF.

The chain employs TRBV20-1 and TRBJ1-3; 9 nucleotides align to TRBD1. This CDR3 has 13 residues. V dropped 5 bases and J dropped 3; count of bases not matched to a gene: 2. Germline values: CDR1 DFQATT, CDR2 SNEGSKA (reference sequence). CDR3 region: CSAPGQGGNTIYF. The CDR3 bases are TGCAGTGCTCCGGGACAGGGTGGAAACACCATATATTTT.

V is TRBV20-1 and J is TRBJ1-2; D ambiguous. V lost 3 bases, J lost 8 bases, and 16 bases lay in between. CDR1 is DFQATT, CDR2 SNEGSKA, per germline (reference sequence). CDR3 length: 13 amino acids. The chain's CDR3 is CSARNGPGEGYTF. The CDR3 DNA reads as TGCAGTGCTAGGAATGGTCCCGGGGAAGGCTACACCTTC.

Notes on this clonotype: Without the conserved terminal phenylalanine or tryptophan, this CDR3 likely stems from a read error. The chain carries TRBV7-9 and TRBJ1-2; D is ambiguous. Germline CDR1 and CDR2: SEHNR and FQNEAQ (reference sequence). V was pared by 1 base and J by 4 bases, with 4 bases between. The CDR3 covers 12 residues. The chain's CDR3 is CASSLDFYGYTV. As DNA, the CDR3 is TGTGCCAGCAGCTTAGACTTCTATGGCTACACCGTC.

This chain links TRBV4-3 with TRBJ2-1, with TRBD1 matching over 11 bases. The germline gives CDR1 LGHNA, CDR2 YSLEER. V lost 3 bases to trimming and J lost 6 bases; unmatched junction nucleotides: 4. The CDR3 has 15 amino acids. The CDR3 DNA reads TGCGCCAGCAGCCAGGGACAGGGGGGGGGCAATGAGCAGTTCTTC. It encodes CASSQGQGGGNEQFF.

Regarding this clonotype: With a much larger clone just one base away, this may be a read error. The CDR3 coding sequence is TGTGTCAGCAGTCGTAGCGGGGCGGGCATTCAGTACTTC. It is translated as CVSSRSGAGIQYF. The J gene is TRBJ2-4, the V gene TRBV6-6, with TRBD2 matching over 8 bases. CDR1 is MNHNY and CDR2 is SVGAGI in the germline V gene (reference sequence). There are 13 residues in the CDR3.

The rearrangement joins TRBV25-1 to TRBJ2-4; TRBD1 matches 7 bases. Near its end, the DNA agrees better with TRBJ2-7, so the J call may be wrong. This CDR3 comprises 13 residues. Germline lookup yields CDR1 MGHDK and CDR2 SYGVNS. The CDR3 reads CASSEWDSHEQYF. CDR3 sequence (DNA): TGTGCCAGCAGTGAATGGGACAGCCACGAGCAGTACTTC.

This clonotype occurred a few times. The J gene is TRBJ2-5, the V gene TRBV5-1; no definite D call. Per the germline V gene, CDR1 is SGHRS and CDR2 is YFSETQ. V lost 6 bases and J lost 6, with 21 bases in between. CDR3 size: 15 residues. CDR3: CASKPDVGLIKTQYF. In DNA, the CDR3 is TGCGCCAGCAAACCCGACGTGGGCCTGATAAAGACCCAGTACTTC.